The table lists the clone carrying this T cell receptor (beta chain) with a count of one. The sample originates from a study of blood T cell repertoires in COVID-19. At the level of the study: COVID-19 samples from acute and convalescent phases originated in the United States, Italy and Spain. Sample material is recorded as cDNA or gDNA derived from T cells, B-cell-depleted T cells, or PBMCs.

As handled by the study authors: Reference gene primer amplification gave estimated nucleated cell counts. Data came from immunoSEQ multiplex PCR; TCRdb stores just in-frame clones and leaves some out. The DNA gave D and trimming, while V, J and clone size come from that table. The sample has about 69,000 clones, 79% seen once; the top ten hold 45% to 60%. V was pared by 0 bases and J by 5 bases, with 10 bases between. Germline V CDR1 and CDR2: LGHDT, YNNKEL (reference sequence). The length of the CDR3 is 14 residues. The sequencing input was peripheral blood. The chain is built from TRBV3-1 (or the pseudogene TRBV3-2) and TRBJ2-5; tentative D call: TRBD1 (6 bases). This clonotype originated in a human donor in a cohort sampled during active COVID-19. The CDR3: CASSQDPRGETQYF. The CDR3 coding sequence is TGTGCCAGCAGCCAAGATCCAAGGGGGGAGACCCAGTACTTC.